This passage covers 19 T cell receptor beta chains from one sample sequenced in a study of CD8 T cells in ankylosing spondylitis. Each CDR3 protein gets one entry after TCRdb re-called the 5' RACE reads with MiXCR. The sample lists hundreds of thousands of distinct CDR3 sequences; around 7.8% were seen once. Sequencing used blood, either unsorted or a sorted T cell fraction (not recorded which). Receptors originate from a male donor with ankylosing spondylitis or in good health (not recorded which).

This clonotype was seen repeatedly, ten times or more. The rearrangement uses TRBV6-2 or TRBV6-3 and TRBJ1-2; D unresolved. Germline loops: CDR1 MNHEY, CDR2 SVGEGT. Trimming cost V 6 bases and J 3 bases, with 20 bases left between them. The CDR3 is 16 residues long. For the CDR3, the DNA is TGTGCCAGCAGCCCCCCCCGGGCCGCATTATACTATGGCTACACCTTC. It codes for CASSPPRAALYYGYTF.

V gene TRBV21-1 combines with J gene TRBJ2-3; TRBD2, the table's D call, lacks a check against the DNA. TRBV21-1 is recorded as a pseudogene. This CDR3 comprises 16 residues. DNA of the CDR3: TGTGCCAGCAGCGCTCGACTAGCGGGGGCCACAGATACGCAGTATTTT. Translation: CASSARLAGATDTQYF.

The sample holds many counts of this clonotype. This sequence joins TRBV20-1 and TRBJ2-7; 10 bases align to TRBD2. Unmatched junction bases numbered 8, after V lost 3 bases and J lost 3 bases. The CDR3 contains 15 residues. Germline values: CDR1 DFQATT, CDR2 SNEGSKA (reference sequence). Written as DNA, the CDR3 is TGCAGTGCTAGGCCCCTAGCGGGAGTATTCTACGAGCAGTACTTC. Its protein product is CSARPLAGVFYEQYF.

This clonotype was seen at least ten times. The chain has TRBV6-1 and TRBJ1-3; D not resolved. Deletions cut 6 bases from V and 0 bases from J, with 12 bases between. Germline values: CDR1 MNHNS, CDR2 SASEGT. CDR3 size: 15 residues. In DNA, the CDR3 is TGTGCCAGCAGGCCCAGCAGAACCTCTGGAAACACCATATATTTT. Translation gives CASRPSRTSGNTIYF.

The genes are TRBV4-3 and TRBJ2-3; 14 bases agree with TRBD2. CDR1 is LGHNA and CDR2 is YSLEER in the germline V gene. CDR3 size: 18 residues. V lost 0 bases and J lost 3; bases outside the gene matches: 5. CDR3 nucleotide sequence: TGCGCCAGCAGCCAAGAGCGGACTAGCGGGGGGCCAACAGATACGCAGTATTTT. Translated: CASSQERTSGGPTDTQYF.

Ten or more counts support this clonotype. This chain uses TRBV7-3 with TRBJ2-1; D is tentatively TRBD1 or TRBD2 (5 bases each). Between the trimmed V and J ends, which lost 3 bases and 7 bases, there was a span of 16 bases. The CDR3 totals 15 residues. Germline assignment: CDR1 SGHTA and CDR2 FQGTGA. CDR3 amino acids: CASSFGGPGRNEQFF. CDR3 coding DNA: TGTGCCAGCAGCTTTGGCGGGCCGGGACGTAATGAGCAGTTCTTC.

This chain connects TRBV3-1 to TRBJ2-5; TRBD2 matches 11 bases. Unmatched junction bases numbered 2, after V lost 0 bases and J lost 5 bases. CDR3 length: 15 residues. From germline, CDR1 is LGHDT and CDR2 YNNKEL (reference sequence). The CDR3 protein is CASSQDSGGAETQYF. The CDR3 DNA reads as TGTGCCAGCAGCCAAGATAGCGGGGGGGCGGAGACCCAGTACTTC.

In this sample, this clonotype turned up many times. V is TRBV19 and J is TRBJ2-2, with D uncertain. CDR1 and CDR2 (germline): LNHDA, SQIVND (reference sequence). V was trimmed by 7 bases and J by 5 bases, leaving 11 bases between them. CDR3 length: 13 residues. In DNA form, the CDR3 reads TGTGCCAGTATCCCCCACAGAACCGGGGAGCTGTTTTTT. Protein product: CASIPHRTGELFF.

This clonotype was found many times. This sequence joins TRBV2 and TRBJ2-2; no firm D call. Germline CDR1 and CDR2: SNHLY and FYNNEI. The CDR3 loop spans 12 amino acids. Trimming stripped 3 bases from V and 4 bases from J, with 3 bases between. In DNA, the CDR3 is TGTGCCAGCAGTGAGGGCACCGGGGAGCTGTTTTTT. Translation gives CASSEGTGELFF.

This clonotype was found a few times. The CDR3 nucleotides read TGTGCCAGTAGTCACCGGGACAGGGGTTGGCCCCTCCACTTT. Translation: CASSHRDRGWPLHF. The V and J genes are TRBV19 and TRBJ1-6; 10 bases agree with TRBD1. The CDR3 is made up of 14 amino acids. With V trimmed by 5 bases and J by 13 bases, 8 bases remained unmatched. Germline values: CDR1 LNHDA, CDR2 SQIVND (reference sequence). The whole variable domain, remainder taken from reference TRBV19 and TRBJ1-6, is DGGITQSPKYLFRKEGQNVTLSCEQNLNHDAMYWYRQDPGQGLRLIYYSQIVNDFQKGDIAEGYSVSREKKESFPLTVTSAQKNPTAFYLCASSHRDRGWPLHFGNGTRLTVT.

Of note for this clonotype: One end of the junction does not line up with germline, which may come from a read error. The chain joins TRBV20-1 to TRBJ2-1, with a tentative D call TRBD1 (8 bases). This CDR3 region has 18 residues. CDR1 DFQATT and CDR2 SNEGSKA come from the germline V gene (reference sequence). CDR3 loop: CCAQGAGESRWAYNEQFF. The DNA of the CDR3 is TGCTGTGCTCAGGGGGCGGGAGAGTCCCGTTGGGCCTACAATGAGCAGTTCTTC.

Many counts were recorded for this clonotype. This sequence joins TRBV20-1 and TRBJ2-1; 11 bases fit TRBD2. The J segment lost 0 bases and the V segment lost 0 bases, leaving 1 base of the junction unmatched. The V gene's germline CDR1 is DFQATT and CDR2 SNEGSKA (reference sequence). CDR3 length equals 16 residues. DNA of the CDR3: TGCAGTGCTAGAGAACTAGCGGGGGACTCCTACAATGAGCAGTTCTTC. Translating gives CSARELAGDSYNEQFF.

There are many counts of this clonotype. The chain employs TRBV5-1 and TRBJ2-7; TRBD2 aligns across 7 bases. V gave up 3 bases and J gave up 2 bases; unmatched junction bases: 8. This CDR3 has 15 residues. CDR1 SGHRS and CDR2 YFSETQ come from the germline V gene. CDR3 sequence reads: CASSYRLASAYEQYF. DNA for the CDR3: TGCGCCAGCAGCTACAGACTAGCTTCCGCCTACGAGCAGTACTTC. Looking up the rest from reference TRBV5-1 and TRBJ2-7 gives the full variable domain: KAGVTQTPRYLIKTRGQQVTLSCSPISGHRSVSWYQQTPGQGLQFLFEYFSETQRNKGNFPGRFSGRQFSNSRSEMNVSTLELGDSALYLCASSYRLASAYEQYFGPGTRLTVT.

The J gene is TRBJ2-5, the V gene TRBV20-1; the match to TRBD2 covers 9 bases. Losses at the gene ends were 6 bases for V and 3 bases for J; bases not matched to a gene: 8. CDR3 size: 14 residues. Per the germline V gene, CDR1 is DFQATT and CDR2 is SNEGSKA (reference sequence). The DNA of the CDR3 is TGCAGTGCCCCTAAGCGGGGGGCCGAAGAGACCCAGTACTTC. It encodes CSAPKRGAEETQYF.

At least ten counts were recorded for this clonotype. V gene TRBV18 combines with J gene TRBJ1-5; maybe TRBD1 (5 bases). The CDR3 spans 13 residues. Germline assignment: CDR1 KGHSH and CDR2 LQKENI. The V and J ends lost 3 bases and 10 bases respectively, with 13 bases between them. The CDR3 here is CASSPPRGSPQHF. The DNA for the CDR3 is TGTGCCAGCTCACCCCCTAGGGGTAGCCCCCAGCATTTT.

As concerns this clonotype: A much larger clone is a single base away; this may be a read error. The chain carries TRBV19 and TRBJ2-3; no clear D. The CDR3 consists of 14 residues. The V gene's germline CDR1 is LNHDA and CDR2 SQIVND (reference sequence). The CDR3 sequence is CASTTHSATDAQYF. The CDR3, as DNA: TGTGCCAGTACCACGCATTCGGCCACAGATGCGCAGTATTTT.

This clonotype occurred many times. The chain has TRBV19 and TRBJ2-3, with TRBD1 as a possible D gene (6 bases). CDR3 size: 16 residues. V lost 8 bases, J lost 0 bases, and 18 bases lay in between. Germline values: CDR1 LNHDA, CDR2 SQIVND (reference sequence). Here the CDR3 DNA reads TGTGCCAGTTCGACCGGGACACTTCCTAGCACAGATACGCAGTATTTT. It is translated as CASSTGTLPSTDTQYF.

This clonotype was detected ten times or more. The rearrangement uses TRBV20-1 and TRBJ2-7; D remains ambiguous. Looked up from germline, CDR1 is DFQATT and CDR2 is SNEGSKA (reference sequence). The CDR3 length is 11 residues. V was clipped by 6 bases and J by 6 bases, with 12 bases between them. Written as DNA, the CDR3 is TGCAGTGCCGGAAACCTCGGCGAGCAGTACTTC. Translation: CSAGNLGEQYF.

This chain connects TRBV6-2 or TRBV6-3 to TRBJ2-3, with D perhaps TRBD1 or TRBD2 (6 bases each). V was trimmed by 4 bases and J by 6 bases, leaving 17 bases between them. This CDR3 contains 15 residues. Germline CDR1 reads MNHEY; CDR2 reads SVGEGT. The CDR3 reads CASSSLGGMGDTQYF. The CDR3, as DNA: TGTGCCAGCAGTTCCCTGGGGGGCATGGGGGATACGCAGTATTTT.